One and the same sample provided the 27 T cell receptor beta chains below, sequenced in a study of shared clonotypes between healthy human individuals. The table came from immunoSEQ multiplex PCR; TCRdb's copy has only in-frame clones and leaves some out. The sample yields 2 million to 2.5 million clones, approximately 94% seen once. Material for sequencing was naive CD4+ T cells sorted from blood. Sample subset: CD45RA+ positively selected. The receptors were sampled from a man between 18 and 35 years old in good health.

The chain carries TRBV6-5 and TRBJ2-5; 9 bases fit TRBD1. This CDR3 has 15 amino acids. After removal of 3 bases from V and 4 bases from J, the junction contained 6 bases not matched to a gene. CDR1 is MNHEY and CDR2 is SVGAGI in the germline V gene. The CDR3 coding sequence is TGTGCCAGCAGTTATCAAACAGGGGGCGTAGAGACCCAGTACTTC. Encoded protein: CASSYQTGGVETQYF.

The chain recombines TRBV6-6 with TRBJ1-5; unclear D gene. CDR1 and CDR2 from the germline V gene are MNHNY and SVGAGI (reference sequence). V was shortened by 10 bases and J by 3 bases, with 16 bases between the two germline ends. This CDR3 is built from 14 residues. The CDR3: CATRPNGINQPQHF. The CDR3, as DNA: TGTGCCACAAGACCGAATGGGATCAATCAGCCCCAGCATTTT.

The chain recombines TRBV6-6 with TRBJ2-1; D gene ambiguous. The V end lost 4 bases, the J end lost 4 bases, and 8 bases lay between the germline ends. Germline loops: CDR1 MNHNY, CDR2 SVGAGI (reference sequence). The CDR3 is made up of 13 amino acids. The CDR3 sequence is CASSLNRYNEQFF. The CDR3 DNA sequence: TGTGCCAGCAGTTTAAACAGATACAATGAGCAGTTCTTC.

The V and J genes are TRBV6-5 and TRBJ1-5; TRBD1 matches 7 bases. Germline V CDR1 and CDR2: MNHEY, SVGAGI. The junction had 6 bases not matched to a gene; V was cut back by 5 bases and J by 2 bases. The CDR3 extends over 15 amino acids. The CDR3 spells CASSREGAGNQPQHF. CDR3 nucleotides: TGTGCCAGCAGTAGGGAGGGGGCTGGCAATCAGCCCCAGCATTTT.

The rearrangement joins TRBV19 to TRBJ1-5, with D hard to call. The CDR3 length is 15 residues. Trimming shortened V by 3 bases and J by 0 bases, and 9 bases separated the two germline ends. Germline CDR1 is LNHDA and CDR2 is SQIVND (reference sequence). Written as DNA, the CDR3 is TGTGCCAGTAGTATGGAGGCCCTTAGCAATCAGCCCCAGCATTTT. Translated, it gives CASSMEALSNQPQHF.

This clone was found once. The CDR3 nucleotides are TGTGCCATCGCTCGGGAGGGCACAGATACGCAGTATTTT. Translated, it gives CAIAREGTDTQYF. The chain carries TRBV25-1 and TRBJ2-3; 7 nucleotides line up with TRBD2. V was clipped by 10 bases and J by 1 base; unmatched bases: 5. CDR1 is MGHDK, CDR2 SYGVNS, per germline. CDR3 length: 13 residues.

This chain joins TRBV4-1 and TRBJ1-2; D is ambiguous. V was clipped by 0 bases and J by 8 bases, with 10 bases between them. This CDR3 region has 13 residues. The V gene's germline CDR1 is MGHRA and CDR2 YSYEKL. The CDR3: CASSQDGDWGYTF. CDR3 coding DNA: TGCGCCAGCAGCCAAGACGGCGACTGGGGCTACACCTTC.

The sample holds one count of this clone. V is TRBV10-3 and J is TRBJ2-1; 13 positions match TRBD2. The CDR3 covers 15 residues. Germline-derived CDR1 and CDR2 are ENHRY and SYGVKD. V gave up 5 bases and J gave up 4 bases; unmatched junction bases: 2. The CDR3 is CAISLTSGGYNEQFF. DNA of the CDR3: TGTGCCATCAGTTTGACTAGCGGGGGGTACAATGAGCAGTTCTTC.

The chain has TRBV19 and TRBJ1-1; a possible D gene is TRBD1 (5 bases). Germline V gives CDR1 LNHDA, CDR2 SQIVND (reference sequence). This CDR3 region has 13 residues. V dropped 7 bases and J dropped 4 bases, with 13 bases sitting between them. CDR3 in amino acids: CASTPRGVTEAFF. In DNA, the CDR3 is TGTGCCAGTACCCCGCGGGGCGTCACTGAAGCTTTCTTT.

This clone was counted only a few times. This chain joins TRBV10-1 and TRBJ1-2; D uncertain. Germline values: CDR1 WNHNN, CDR2 SYGVQD (reference sequence). The CDR3 covers 13 residues. Trimming removed 0 bases at V and 3 bases at J, with 5 bases between. The CDR3 spells CASSESLYYGYTF. The CDR3, as DNA: TGCGCCAGCAGTGAGTCTTTATACTATGGCTACACCTTC.

CDR3 in DNA: TGTGCCAGCAGCCCCCGAGGGGGACGAGATTCACCCCTCCACTTT. Translation gives CASSPRGGRDSPLHF. The chain joins TRBV7-9 to TRBJ1-6, with a possible D match to TRBD1 (6 bases). The V and J ends lost 5 bases and 8 bases respectively, with 16 bases between them. The CDR3 sequence is 15 residues long. CDR1 and CDR2 from the germline V gene are SEHNR and FQNEAQ (reference sequence).

The chain couples TRBV5-3 to TRBJ2-7, with TRBD1 identical over 9 bases. TRBV5-3 is an ORF, and what it does is uncertain. V dropped 4 bases and J dropped 7; count of bases not matched to a gene: 15. The CDR3 sequence is 16 residues long. The CDR3 DNA follows: TGTGCCAGAAGCACGGACAGGGGATGGCGCCCCTGGGAGCAGTACTTC. Translated: CARSTDRGWRPWEQYF.

The chain recombines TRBV28 with TRBJ2-3; 12 nucleotides agree with TRBD1. This CDR3 contains 15 residues. The germline CDR1 and CDR2 sequences are MDHEN and SYDVKM. V was clipped by 7 bases and J by 7 bases; unmatched bases: 9. CDR3 sequence reads: CASTTRDRGQNTQYF. CDR3 in DNA: TGTGCCAGCACAACCCGGGACAGGGGGCAAAATACGCAGTATTTT.

This clone was counted once. The chain uses TRBV9 and TRBJ2-1, with D possibly TRBD2 on 5 matching bases. Trimming pared 0 bases from V and 3 bases from J, leaving 10 bases between. The V gene's germline CDR1 is SGDLS and CDR2 YYNGEE. There are 15 residues in the CDR3. The CDR3 is CASSVAGNVYNEQFF. The CDR3 DNA reads as TGTGCCAGCAGCGTAGCGGGAAACGTCTACAATGAGCAGTTCTTC.

About this clone itself: Other DNA variants within this sample encode the same CDR3. This chain uses TRBV18 with TRBJ2-7; 8 bases align to TRBD1. The CDR3 covers 13 residues. With 3 bases clipped from V and 3 bases from J, the junction kept 1 base outside the gene matches. CDR1 and CDR2 from the germline V gene are KGHSH and LQKENI. The CDR3: CASSPGTGYEQYF. The CDR3 DNA is TGTGCCAGCTCACCTGGGACAGGCTACGAGCAGTACTTC.

The chain has TRBV28 and TRBJ2-3; 7 bases align to TRBD2. Germline V gene lookup returns CDR1 MDHEN and CDR2 SYDVKM. The CDR3 loop spans 16 amino acids. The V segment lost 5 bases and the J segment 3 bases; nucleotides outside the gene matches: 11. The CDR3 nucleotides read TGTGCCAGCAGTATCCAAGCGGGGAGCGGAACAGATACGCAGTATTTT. This sequence encodes CASSIQAGSGTDTQYF.

V gene TRBV2 combines with J gene TRBJ1-5; 7 nucleotides line up with TRBD1. Germline assignment: CDR1 SNHLY and CDR2 FYNNEI. The junction had 6 bases not matched to a gene; V was cut back by 3 bases and J by 4 bases. This CDR3 is built from 15 residues. The CDR3 region has the DNA TGTGCCAGCAGTGAGAGGGACAGTGGAAATCAGCCCCAGCATTTT. This encodes CASSERDSGNQPQHF.

J is TRBJ2-7 and V is TRBV7-2; unclear D gene. The CDR3 has 14 residues. CDR1 SGHTA and CDR2 FQGNSA come from the germline V gene. V gave up 5 bases and J gave up 2 bases, with 13 bases separating them. The DNA of the CDR3 is TGTGCCAGCAGCCGAACACGTGGAACCTACGAGCAGTACTTC. Translated: CASSRTRGTYEQYF.

The rearrangement joins TRBV6-5 to TRBJ1-2, with 11 bases that match TRBD1. V lost 6 bases to trimming and J lost 4 bases; unmatched junction nucleotides: 7. Germline CDR1 is MNHEY and CDR2 is SVGAGI. The length of the CDR3 is 15 residues. CDR3 nucleotides: TGTGCCAGCAGGAGGACAGGGGGCTCAGGCTATGGCTACACCTTC. Translated, it gives CASRRTGGSGYGYTF.

This clone showed up just a few times. Additional DNA sequences in this sample encode the identical CDR3. The V call is TRBV6-5, the J call TRBJ1-5; D remains ambiguous. V was trimmed by 6 bases and J by 0 bases, leaving 12 bases between them. CDR3 size: 15 residues. CDR1 is MNHEY, CDR2 SVGAGI, per germline. The DNA for the CDR3 is TGTGCCAGCAGCCCAGGAGGAAATAGCAATCAGCCCCAGCATTTT. Translated, it gives CASSPGGNSNQPQHF.

The J gene is TRBJ1-4, the V gene TRBV2; D unresolved. Trimming removed 7 bases from V and 0 bases from J, with 12 bases in between. This CDR3 has 15 amino acids. Germline loops: CDR1 SNHLY, CDR2 FYNNEI. CDR3 sequence: CASTPEASTNEKLFF. The CDR3 DNA reads as TGTGCCAGCACCCCGGAGGCTTCAACTAATGAAAAACTGTTTTTT.

The chain links TRBV9 to TRBJ1-6; the match to TRBD1 covers 8 bases. The CDR3 is 15 amino acids. V shed 4 bases, J shed 5 bases, and the junction held 5 bases outside the gene matches. In germline, CDR1 is SGDLS, CDR2 YYNGEE. CDR3 in DNA: TGTGCCAGCAGCTCAGGGGGCAGGGATAATTCACCCCTCCACTTT. It specifies CASSSGGRDNSPLHF.

The chain couples TRBV30 to TRBJ2-7; D may match TRBD1 or TRBD2 (5 bases each). Germline assignment: CDR1 GTSNPN and CDR2 SVGIG (reference sequence). The V end was cut by 7 bases, the J end by 6 bases, with 16 bases between. This CDR3 spans 12 amino acids. CDR3 residues: CAYSGPGPEQYF. As DNA, the CDR3 is TGTGCCTACTCGGGACCGGGACCCGAGCAGTACTTC.

The table lists this clone with a count of one. The chain couples TRBV10-2 to TRBJ2-7; the match to TRBD2 covers 12 bases. Losses at the gene ends were 3 bases for V and 6 bases for J; bases not matched to a gene: 3. Germline CDR1 reads WSHSY; CDR2 reads SAAADI. There are 14 residues in the CDR3. Written as DNA, the CDR3 is TGCGCCAGCAGTGACCCTAGCGGGAGGGTCGAGCAGTACTTC. As protein: CASSDPSGRVEQYF.

The chain has TRBV9 and TRBJ1-4, with a weak D call TRBD1 (6 bases). The CDR3 has 15 amino acids. V was shortened by 4 bases and J by 6 bases, with 16 bases between the two germline ends. Looked up from germline, CDR1 is SGDLS and CDR2 is YYNGEE. CDR3 DNA: TGTGCCAGCAGCTCAATGGGGGGGCAGGATGAAAAACTGTTTTTT. This sequence encodes CASSSMGGQDEKLFF.

This rearrangement joins TRBV6-1 to TRBJ1-6; D uncertain. The CDR3 loop spans 19 amino acids. Trimming removed 0 bases from V and 4 bases from J, with 19 bases in between. Looked up from germline, CDR1 is MNHNS and CDR2 is SASEGT. The CDR3 loop reads CASSEALNRATGYNSPLHF. The CDR3 DNA sequence: TGTGCCAGCAGTGAAGCCCTAAACAGAGCGACCGGTTATAATTCACCCCTCCACTTT.

This rearrangement joins TRBV5-1 to TRBJ2-1; 9 positions agree with TRBD2. CDR1 is SGHRS and CDR2 is YFSETQ in the germline V gene. This CDR3 is built from 15 residues. V gave up 0 bases and J gave up 3 bases; unmatched junction bases: 1. CDR3: CASSLETSGYNEQFF. The CDR3, as DNA: TGCGCCAGCAGCTTGGAGACTAGCGGCTACAATGAGCAGTTCTTC. Full variable domain (remainder filled in from reference TRBV5-1 and TRBJ2-1): KAGVTQTPRYLIKTRGQQVTLSCSPISGHRSVSWYQQTPGQGLQFLFEYFSETQRNKGNFPGRFSGRQFSNSRSEMNVSTLELGDSALYLCASSLETSGYNEQFFGPGTRLTVL.